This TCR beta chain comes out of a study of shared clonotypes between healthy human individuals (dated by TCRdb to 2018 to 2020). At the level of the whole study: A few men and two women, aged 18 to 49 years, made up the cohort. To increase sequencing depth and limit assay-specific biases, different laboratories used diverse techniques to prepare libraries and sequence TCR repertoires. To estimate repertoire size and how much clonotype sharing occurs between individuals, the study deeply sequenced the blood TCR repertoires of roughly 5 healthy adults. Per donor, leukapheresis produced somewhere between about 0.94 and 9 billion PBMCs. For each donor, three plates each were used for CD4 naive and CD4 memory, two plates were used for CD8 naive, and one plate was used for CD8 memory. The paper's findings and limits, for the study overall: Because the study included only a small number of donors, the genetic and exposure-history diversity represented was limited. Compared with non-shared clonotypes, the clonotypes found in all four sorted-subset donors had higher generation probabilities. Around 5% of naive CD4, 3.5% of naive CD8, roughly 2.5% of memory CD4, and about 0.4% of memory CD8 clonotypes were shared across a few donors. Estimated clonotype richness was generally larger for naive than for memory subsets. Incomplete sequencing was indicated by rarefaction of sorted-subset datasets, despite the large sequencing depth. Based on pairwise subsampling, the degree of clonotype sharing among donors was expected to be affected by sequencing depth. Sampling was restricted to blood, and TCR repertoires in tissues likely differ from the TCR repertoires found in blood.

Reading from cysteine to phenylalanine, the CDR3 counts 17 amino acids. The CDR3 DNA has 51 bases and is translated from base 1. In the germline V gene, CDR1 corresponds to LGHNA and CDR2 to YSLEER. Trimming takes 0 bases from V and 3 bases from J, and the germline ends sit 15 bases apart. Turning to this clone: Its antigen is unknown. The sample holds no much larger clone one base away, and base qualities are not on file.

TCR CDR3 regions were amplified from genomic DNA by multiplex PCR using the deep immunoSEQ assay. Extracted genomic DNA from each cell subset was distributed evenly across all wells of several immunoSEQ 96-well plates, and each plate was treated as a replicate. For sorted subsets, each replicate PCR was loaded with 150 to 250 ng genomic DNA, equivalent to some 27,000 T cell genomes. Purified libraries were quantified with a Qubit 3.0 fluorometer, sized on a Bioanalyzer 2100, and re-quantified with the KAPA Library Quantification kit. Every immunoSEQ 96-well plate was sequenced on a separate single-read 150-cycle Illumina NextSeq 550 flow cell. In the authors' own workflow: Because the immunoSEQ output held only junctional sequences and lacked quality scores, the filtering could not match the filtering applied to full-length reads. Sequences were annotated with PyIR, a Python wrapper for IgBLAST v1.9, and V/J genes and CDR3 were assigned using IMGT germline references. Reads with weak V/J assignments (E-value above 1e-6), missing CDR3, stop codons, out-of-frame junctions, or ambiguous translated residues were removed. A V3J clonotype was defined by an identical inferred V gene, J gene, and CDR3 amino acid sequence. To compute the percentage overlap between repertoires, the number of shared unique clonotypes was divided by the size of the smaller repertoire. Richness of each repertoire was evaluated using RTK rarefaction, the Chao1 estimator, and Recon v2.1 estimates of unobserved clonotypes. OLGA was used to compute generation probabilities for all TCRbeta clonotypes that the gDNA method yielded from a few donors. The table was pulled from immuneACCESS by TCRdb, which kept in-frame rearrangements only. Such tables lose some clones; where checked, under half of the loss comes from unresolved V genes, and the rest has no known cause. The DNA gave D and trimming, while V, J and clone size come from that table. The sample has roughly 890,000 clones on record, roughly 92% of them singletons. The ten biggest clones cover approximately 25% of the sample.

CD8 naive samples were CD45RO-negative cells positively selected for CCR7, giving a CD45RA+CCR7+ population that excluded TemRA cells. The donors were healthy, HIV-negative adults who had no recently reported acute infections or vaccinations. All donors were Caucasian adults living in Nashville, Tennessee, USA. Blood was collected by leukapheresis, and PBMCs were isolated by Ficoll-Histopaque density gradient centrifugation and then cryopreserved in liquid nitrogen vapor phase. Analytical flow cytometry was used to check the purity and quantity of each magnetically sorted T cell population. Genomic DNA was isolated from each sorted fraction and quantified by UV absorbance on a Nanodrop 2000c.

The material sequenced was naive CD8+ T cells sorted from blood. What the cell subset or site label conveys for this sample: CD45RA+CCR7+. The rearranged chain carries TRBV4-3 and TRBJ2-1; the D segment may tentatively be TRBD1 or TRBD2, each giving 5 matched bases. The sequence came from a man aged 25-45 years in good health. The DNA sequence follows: TGCGCCAGCAGCCAAGAGGGACCCAACATTATCTACAATGAGCAGTTCTTC. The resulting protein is CASSQEGPNIIYNEQFF.